This T cell receptor beta chain was documented in a study of CD8 T cells in ankylosing spondylitis. Notes on the study in general: In reactive arthritis synovial fluid and blood, some motif variants had been reported before. Within ankylosing spondylitis blood, a TCR beta motif made up of under 10 highly homologous variants appeared to be characteristic. According to the report, clones linked to the disease were significantly enriched in matched synovial fluid samples taken from ankylosing spondylitis patients. Disease-linked clones were found to be CD8+ and relatively rare in peripheral blood.

Each TCR beta library was made by quantitative 5'-RACE that incorporated molecular barcodes. TCRdb passed the 5' RACE reads through MiXCR, listing each CDR3 protein once. The table includes around 490,000 distinct CDR3 sequences, under 5.5% detected once. This clonotype was recorded a few times. Its antigen remains unidentified. The CDR3 contains 12 residues. V dropped 1 base and J dropped 9 bases, with 7 bases sitting between them. Germline V gives CDR1 SGHDN, CDR2 FVKESK. Material for sequencing was blood, either unsorted or a sorted T cell fraction (not recorded which). The source of this sequence is a male donor with ankylosing spondylitis. The chain combines TRBV14 with TRBJ2-1; no clear D. CDR3 DNA sequence: TGTGCCAGCAGCCAAGGTAGGGTTGAGCAGTTCTTC. As protein: CASSQGRVEQFF.